These 17 T cell receptor beta chains were sequenced from one sample in a study of T cells after yellow fever vaccination. TCRdb fed the 5' RACE reads into MiXCR, producing one record per CDR3 protein. This sample has 500,000 to 700,000 distinct CDR3 sequences, with over 15% found just once. The sample here was PBMCs, taken 15 days after the yellow fever booster vaccination. These receptors were taken from a man between 25 and 39 years old who received the YFV17D yellow fever vaccine.

This clonotype has a handful of counts. J is TRBJ2-1 and V is TRBV15; D is undetermined. Per the germline V gene, CDR1 is LNHNV and CDR2 is YYDKDF (reference sequence). The V end was cut by 0 bases, the J end by 4 bases, with 7 bases between. This CDR3 has 14 amino acids. The CDR3 DNA sequence: TGTGCCACCAGCAGAGATAAGTATTACAATGAGCAGTTCTTC. Translating gives CATSRDKYYNEQFF.

V gene TRBV18 combines with J gene TRBJ2-7; TRBD1 matches 7 bases. V was pared by 4 bases and J by 0 bases, with 6 bases of the junction left unmatched. The CDR3 consists of 15 residues. The germline gives CDR1 KGHSH, CDR2 LQKENI. The CDR3 nucleotides read TGTGCCAGCTCACTAGGGGGACAGTTCTCCTACGAGCAGTACTTC. Translation: CASSLGGQFSYEQYF.

This chain links TRBV7-8 with TRBJ2-3; 9 bases match TRBD2. CDR1 is SGHVS and CDR2 is FQNEAQ in the germline V gene. Trimming removed 5 bases from V and 2 bases from J; junction bases left unmatched: 14. The CDR3 has 18 residues. DNA for the CDR3: TGTGCCAGCAGCCTGCCTCGTTCCCCTAGCGGGGACACAGATACGCAGTATTTT. Encoded protein: CASSLPRSPSGDTDTQYF.

This rearrangement joins TRBV7-9 to TRBJ2-5; possibly TRBD2 for D (5 bases). Germline lookup yields CDR1 SEHNR and CDR2 FQNEAQ (reference sequence). The CDR3 is 13 amino acids. V was cut by 2 bases and J by 8 bases, with 12 bases left in between. The CDR3 nucleotides are TGTGCCAGCAGCTTACGGGATTTAGAAACCCAGTACTTC. Translation: CASSLRDLETQYF.

The V and J genes are TRBV18 and TRBJ2-7; 7 nucleotides line up with TRBD2. Losses at the gene ends were 2 bases for V and 2 bases for J; bases not matched to a gene: 6. Germline assignment: CDR1 KGHSH and CDR2 LQKENI. The CDR3 covers 15 residues. This chain's CDR3 is CASSPGAGATYEQYF. CDR3 coding DNA: TGTGCCAGCTCACCAGGGGCGGGAGCCACCTACGAGCAGTACTTC.

This clonotype appeared many times. The junction shows a germline mismatch at one end, possibly a read error. This sequence joins TRBV7-9 and TRBJ2-3; 9 nucleotides match TRBD2. The CDR3 has 13 amino acids. The V gene's germline CDR1 is SEHNR and CDR2 FQNEAQ (reference sequence). CDR3 residues: CASSLAGADTQYF. The CDR3 DNA reads as TGTGCCAGCAGTTTAGCGGGGGCAGATACGCAGTATTTT.

In its sample, this clonotype was seen a few times. The J gene is TRBJ1-1, the V gene TRBV10-3, with a possible D match to TRBD1 (5 bases). V lost 10 bases to trimming and J lost 4 bases, with 10 bases between them. The germline V gene encodes CDR1 ENHRY and CDR2 SYGVKD. The CDR3 spans 11 residues. CDR3 in amino acids: CATAGVTEAFF. Written as DNA, the CDR3 is TGTGCCACAGCGGGGGTCACTGAAGCTTTCTTT.

This rearrangement joins TRBV12-3 or TRBV12-4 to TRBJ2-5, with D possibly called TRBD1 or TRBD2 (5 bases each). Trimming removed 3 bases from V and 4 bases from J, with 12 bases in between. The CDR3 extends over 14 amino acids. CDR3 coding DNA: TGTGCCAGCAGTTTGGGCCGGGACCCAGAGACCCAGTACTTC. Translation gives CASSLGRDPETQYF.

This clonotype was seen more than once but under ten times. The chain combines TRBV15 with TRBJ1-5, with D possibly TRBD1 on 5 matching bases. Germline V gene data show CDR1 as LNHNV and CDR2 as YYDKDF (reference sequence). The V gene lost 4 bases and the J gene lost 3 bases, with 7 bases spanning the gap. CDR3 length: 13 residues. The CDR3 DNA is TGTGCCACCAGCACCAGGGACAATCAGCCCCAGCATTTT. Amino acids: CATSTRDNQPQHF.

V usage is TRBV20-1 and J usage is TRBJ1-4; D is perhaps TRBD1 (5 bases). V was cut by 6 bases and J by 5 bases, with 13 bases left in between. The CDR3 extends over 13 amino acids. The germline V gene has CDR1 DFQATT and CDR2 SNEGSKA (reference sequence). As DNA, the CDR3 is TGCAGTGCCCCGCCCGGGGGGAATGAAAAACTGTTTTTT. This sequence encodes CSAPPGGNEKLFF.

V is TRBV12-3 or TRBV12-4 and J is TRBJ2-5, with unresolved D. Trimming removed 3 bases at V and 4 bases at J, with 9 bases between. The CDR3 spans 13 residues. The CDR3 nucleotides are TGTGCCAGCAGTTTCGGCAGTAGAGAGACCCAGTACTTC. It translates to CASSFGSRETQYF.

There are a few counts of this clonotype. The J gene is TRBJ2-2, the V gene TRBV24-1, with D uncertain. This CDR3 region has 13 residues. Trimming left V 4 bases short and J 5 bases short, with 7 bases between. Germline V CDR1 and CDR2: KGHDR, SFDVKD. This CDR3 reads CATSDPPTGELFF. Written as DNA, the CDR3 is TGTGCCACCAGTGACCCCCCGACCGGGGAGCTGTTTTTT.

This clonotype was seen at least ten times. The chain is built from TRBV28 and TRBJ2-1, with D possibly being TRBD2 (5 bases). Germline CDR1 MDHEN, CDR2 SYDVKM. The CDR3 has 13 amino acids. With 8 bases removed from V and 0 bases from J, the gap between germline ends came to 8 bases. The CDR3 here is CASRGSSYNEQFF. The CDR3 DNA reads as TGTGCCAGCCGAGGGAGCTCCTACAATGAGCAGTTCTTC. Full variable domain (rest looked up from reference TRBV28 and TRBJ2-1): DVKVTQSSRYLVKRTGEKVFLECVQDMDHENMFWYRQDPGLGLRLIYFSYDVKMKEKGDIPEGYSVSREKKERFSLILESASTNQTSMYLCASRGSSYNEQFFGPGTRLTVL.

This chain uses TRBV7-2 with TRBJ2-5, with a possible D match to TRBD2 (6 bases). This CDR3 region has 15 residues. Trimming pared 3 bases from V and 4 bases from J, leaving 15 bases between. From germline, CDR1 is SGHTA and CDR2 FQGNSA. The CDR3 DNA reads TGTGCCAGCAGCTTTCAGGGAGGCCGTGGAGAGACCCAGTACTTC. Protein sequence: CASSFQGGRGETQYF.

In this sample, this clonotype turned up a few times. The chain has TRBV20-1 and TRBJ1-5, with unresolved D. V was pared by 3 bases and J by 6 bases, with 9 bases between. There are 12 residues in the CDR3. The germline CDR1 and CDR2 sequences are DFQATT and SNEGSKA (reference sequence). The CDR3 nucleotides read TGCAGTGCTAGGGGTAAGGGTCAGCCCCAGCATTTT. Its translation is CSARGKGQPQHF.

This clonotype was counted between two and nine times. The chain links TRBV9 to TRBJ1-1; D unresolved. Trimming stripped 0 bases from V and 9 bases from J, with 9 bases between. Germline CDR1 reads SGDLS; CDR2 reads YYNGEE. CDR3 length: 12 amino acids. This CDR3 is CASSVGSEKAFF. The CDR3 coding sequence is TGTGCCAGCAGCGTAGGGTCAGAAAAAGCTTTCTTT. The full variable domain, in which reference TRBV9 and TRBJ1-1 provide the parts outside the CDR3, is DSGVTQTPKHLITATGQRVTLRCSPRSGDLSVYWYQQSLDQGLQFLIQYYNGEERAKGNILERFSAQQFPDLHSELNLSSLELGDSALYFCASSVGSEKAFFGQGTRLTVV.

CDR3 nucleotide sequence: TGTGCCAGCAGCCGCCTCCAAAGCGGGAGGGCCAGGGATGAGCAGTTCTTC. Translation: CASSRLQSGRARDEQFF. The V and J genes are TRBV7-9 and TRBJ2-1, with 10 bases identical to TRBD2. Trimming cost V 5 bases and J 8 bases; bases outside gene matches: 15. Germline lookup yields CDR1 SEHNR and CDR2 FQNEAQ (reference sequence). The CDR3 runs 17 residues.